The 15 T cell receptor beta chains below come from one sample, sequenced in a study of blood T cell repertoires in COVID-19 (dated by TCRdb to the early 2020s). Library preparation employed the immunoSEQ multiplex PCR assay. TCRdb stores this immuneACCESS table with in-frame sequences only. Part of the clones is absent; in the studies checked, under half of the shortfall reflects unresolved V genes, and no reason is known for the rest. The sample table lists roughly 69,000 clones, about 76% of them with a count of one. Clones ranked in the top ten supply around 5.3% of the sample. Specimen: peripheral blood. The receptors were sampled from a human donor in a cohort sampled during active COVID-19.

This clone was seen a handful of times. For the CDR3, the DNA is TGTGCCAGCAGTGAAGTCGCAGGTTACAATGAGCAGTTCTTC. Residues: CASSEVAGYNEQFF. This chain uses TRBV2 with TRBJ2-1; no firm D call. V was shortened by 1 base and J by 4 bases, with 8 bases between the two germline ends. This CDR3 contains 14 residues. Germline lookup yields CDR1 SNHLY and CDR2 FYNNEI.

This clone was seen a few times. This chain joins TRBV6-2 or TRBV6-3 and TRBJ2-3, with 13 bases lining up with TRBD2. V gave up 4 bases and J gave up 4 bases; unmatched junction bases: 5. Looked up from germline, CDR1 is MNHEY and CDR2 is SVGEGT. This CDR3 contains 16 residues. Here the CDR3 DNA reads TGTGCCAGCAGTTCAGGACTAGCGGGGGTGGCAGATACGCAGTATTTT. It encodes CASSSGLAGVADTQYF.

The chain links TRBV28 to TRBJ2-1, with 16 bases that match TRBD2. Trimming removed 6 bases from V and 16 bases from J; junction bases left unmatched: 9. Germline V gene lookup returns CDR1 MDHEN and CDR2 SYDVKM. The CDR3 consists of 14 residues. The CDR3 protein is CASSHAGTSGGAFF. In nucleotides, the CDR3 is TGTGCCAGCAGCCACGCCGGGACTAGCGGGGGGGCCTTCTTC.

The chain has TRBV5-6 and TRBJ2-7; TRBD1 matches 7 bases. Germline CDR1 reads SGHDT; CDR2 reads YYEEEE. V shed 4 bases, J shed 7 bases, and the junction held 8 bases outside the gene matches. CDR3 length: 13 residues. The CDR3 coding sequence is TGTGCCAGCAGCCGAACAGGGGTGAGGGAGCAGTACTTC. Translating it yields CASSRTGVREQYF.

The chain recombines TRBV7-3 with TRBJ2-1, with a tentative D call TRBD1 (6 bases). Trimming left V 5 bases short and J 3 bases short, with 8 bases between. The germline gives CDR1 SGHTA, CDR2 FQGTGA. This CDR3 is 13 amino acids long. CDR3 sequence: CASSADSYNEQFF. CDR3 nucleotide sequence: TGTGCCAGCAGCGCGGACAGCTACAATGAGCAGTTCTTC.

The sample holds many counts of this clone. This chain uses TRBV3-1 (or the pseudogene TRBV3-2) with TRBJ1-1; D uncertain. This CDR3 is 12 amino acids long. Germline-derived CDR1 and CDR2 are LGHDT and YNNKEL (reference sequence). V was cut by 4 bases and J by 2 bases, with 5 bases left in between. CDR3 residues: CASSRTNTEAFF. The CDR3, as DNA: TGTGCCAGCAGCCGGACTAACACTGAAGCTTTCTTT.

The J gene is TRBJ1-1, the V gene TRBV5-6; D might be TRBD1 (5 bases). Trimming took 4 bases from V and 4 from J, leaving 14 bases between them. Germline V CDR1 and CDR2: SGHDT, YYEEEE. There are 14 residues in the CDR3. In DNA, the CDR3 is TGTGCCAGCAGCGCGGGACGTAGGAGCACTGAAGCTTTCTTT. Translation gives CASSAGRRSTEAFF.

J is TRBJ2-7 and V is TRBV7-2; D is unresolved. CDR1 is SGHTA and CDR2 is FQGNSA in the germline V gene. Trimming pared 1 base from V and 3 bases from J, leaving 10 bases between. CDR3 length equals 14 residues. CDR3 coding DNA: TGTGCCAGCAGCTTAGTCGAGACAAACTACGAGCAGTACTTC. This codes for CASSLVETNYEQYF. The full variable domain, in which reference TRBV7-2 and TRBJ2-7 provide the parts outside the CDR3, is GAGVSQSPSNKVTEKGKDVELRCDPISGHTALYWYRQSLGQGLEFLIYFQGNSAPDKSGLPSDRFSAERTGGSVSTLTIQRTQQEDSAVYLCASSLVETNYEQYFGPGTRLTVT.

The V gene is TRBV5-1, the J gene TRBJ2-1; no clear D. V lost 0 bases and J 1 base, leaving 8 bases between the germline ends. Germline lookup yields CDR1 SGHRS and CDR2 YFSETQ. This CDR3 is built from 15 residues. The CDR3 protein is CASSLGLRSYNEQFF. CDR3 DNA: TGCGCCAGCAGCTTGGGCCTGCGGTCCTACAATGAGCAGTTCTTC.

V and J are TRBV27 and TRBJ2-3, with TRBD2 identical over 9 bases. Germline assignment: CDR1 MNHEY and CDR2 SMNVEV (reference sequence). The V gene end was trimmed by 3 bases and the J gene end by 1 base; junction bases not matched to a gene: 5. This CDR3 region has 16 residues. The chain's CDR3 is CASSFWSSGGTDTQYF. The CDR3 DNA reads TGTGCCAGCAGTTTTTGGTCTAGCGGGGGCACAGATACGCAGTATTTT.

The genes are TRBV10-3 and TRBJ1-1, with unresolved D. V lost 4 bases, J lost 5 bases, and 14 bases lay in between. CDR3 length equals 14 residues. Germline values: CDR1 ENHRY, CDR2 SYGVKD. Written as DNA, the CDR3 is TGTGCCATCAGTGTTCGGGAGGGTTGGACTGAAGCTTTCTTT. Translated, it gives CAISVREGWTEAFF.

The gene calls are TRBV2 and TRBJ1-1; TRBD1 matches 7 bases. Germline V gene lookup returns CDR1 SNHLY and CDR2 FYNNEI. This CDR3 is built from 12 residues. V trimming: 8 bases; J trimming: 7 bases; junction bases outside the gene matches: 7. The chain's CDR3 is CASRPTGVEAFF. CDR3 bases: TGTGCCAGCCGTCCCACAGGGGTTGAAGCTTTCTTT.

The chain couples TRBV28 to TRBJ2-5, with 7 nucleotides matching TRBD2. Germline-derived CDR1 and CDR2 are MDHEN and SYDVKM. V gave up 4 bases and J gave up 4 bases; unmatched junction bases: 6. The CDR3 sequence is 14 residues long. The CDR3 DNA is TGTGCCAGCAGTTCCTCGGGGAGGGGAGAGACCCAGTACTTC. It codes for CASSSSGRGETQYF.

This clone was seen a handful of times. CDR3 amino acids: CASSETLAGFYNEQFF. The CDR3 DNA is TGTGCCAGCAGCGAAACACTAGCGGGGTTCTACAATGAGCAGTTCTTC. V is TRBV9 and J is TRBJ2-1; 10 positions agree with TRBD2. The CDR3 runs 16 residues. Trimming removed 3 bases from V and 3 bases from J; junction bases left unmatched: 6. CDR1 is SGDLS and CDR2 is YYNGEE in the germline V gene.

The genes are TRBV14 and TRBJ2-5; 7 nucleotides agree with TRBD1. After removal of 4 bases from V and 1 base from J, the junction contained 3 bases not matched to a gene. Germline lookup yields CDR1 SGHDN and CDR2 FVKESK. The CDR3 extends over 14 amino acids. The chain's CDR3 is CASSRDRAQETQYF. DNA for the CDR3: TGTGCCAGCAGCCGAGACAGGGCCCAAGAGACCCAGTACTTC.